The 9 T cell receptor beta chains below come from one sample, sequenced in a study of blood T cell repertoires in COVID-19. Clones were sequenced by immunoSEQ multiplex PCR, and TCRdb holds only the in-frame ones, with some missing. The table lists about 120,000 clones, around nine tenths of them singletons. Specimen: peripheral blood. Receptor source: a man aged 40-50 years with acute or convalescent COVID-19.

J is TRBJ2-3 and V is TRBV6-5; D gene uncertain. The V and J ends lost 10 bases and 2 bases respectively, with 13 bases between them. The CDR3 is 13 residues long. Germline CDR1 and CDR2: MNHEY and SVGAGI. The DNA of the CDR3 is TGTGCCACCCGGTGGCAGGTCACAGATACGCAGTATTTT. Protein: CATRWQVTDTQYF.

The J gene is TRBJ2-7, the V gene TRBV19, with 8 bases matching TRBD2. This CDR3 is 15 amino acids long. J was trimmed by 3 bases and V by 7 bases; bases with no gene match: 11. CDR1 and CDR2 (germline): LNHDA, SQIVND (reference sequence). This CDR3 is CASTLSGRGGYEQYF. The CDR3 DNA reads as TGTGCCAGTACCCTGAGCGGGAGAGGGGGCTACGAGCAGTACTTC.

CDR3 coding DNA: TGTGCCAGCAGCTTAGGATCGGGACAGGGCTACAATGAGCAGTTCTTC. It yields the protein CASSLGSGQGYNEQFF. The chain uses TRBV11-2 and TRBJ2-1; 9 bases match TRBD1. This CDR3 contains 16 residues. The ends lost 1 base at V and 3 bases at J; junction bases unmatched: 4. The germline V gene encodes CDR1 SGHAT and CDR2 FQNNGV.

This chain links TRBV6-5 with TRBJ1-5, with D perhaps TRBD1 (5 bases). Germline values: CDR1 MNHEY, CDR2 SVGAGI. Between the trimmed V and J ends, which lost 7 bases and 4 bases, there was a span of 17 bases. CDR3 length equals 15 residues. CDR3 loop: CASKEPGLTNQPQHF. The CDR3 coding sequence is TGTGCCAGCAAGGAACCGGGACTGACAAATCAGCCCCAGCATTTT.

This clone was counted only a few times. V and J are TRBV19 and TRBJ1-1; D gene ambiguous. There are 16 residues in the CDR3. The germline CDR1 and CDR2 sequences are LNHDA and SQIVND (reference sequence). Trimming removed 5 bases from V and 0 bases from J, with 16 bases in between. CDR3 region: CASSPILGSMNTEAFF. CDR3 coding DNA: TGTGCCAGTAGTCCTATTCTGGGGAGTATGAACACTGAAGCTTTCTTT.

CDR3 residues: CASGFPGGAINEQYF. The CDR3 DNA reads as TGTGCCAGCGGTTTCCCGGGGGGCGCCATTAACGAGCAGTACTTC. The chain joins TRBV5-4 to TRBJ2-7; D possibly corresponds to TRBD2 (7 bases). V lost 7 bases, J lost 5 bases, and 22 bases lay in between. Germline CDR1 is SGHNT and CDR2 is YYREEE (reference sequence). The CDR3 sequence is 15 residues long.

This chain uses TRBV5-1 with TRBJ2-7; 7 nucleotides align to TRBD2. The CDR3 runs 16 residues. V lost 4 bases to trimming and J lost 2 bases; unmatched junction nucleotides: 12. The germline gives CDR1 SGHRS, CDR2 YFSETQ. The chain's CDR3 is CASSREAGIRTYEQYF. The CDR3 nucleotides are TGCGCCAGCAGCAGGGAAGCGGGAATCCGAACCTACGAGCAGTACTTC. Drawing the rest from reference TRBV5-1 and TRBJ2-7, the complete variable domain is KAGVTQTPRYLIKTRGQQVTLSCSPISGHRSVSWYQQTPGQGLQFLFEYFSETQRNKGNFPGRFSGRQFSNSRSEMNVSTLELGDSALYLCASSREAGIRTYEQYFGPGTRLTVT.

The chain couples TRBV19 to TRBJ2-5, with TRBD2 identical over 7 bases. The V and J ends lost 5 bases and 4 bases, in that order; junction bases with no gene match: 4. The CDR3 is 13 amino acids. The V gene's germline CDR1 is LNHDA and CDR2 SQIVND (reference sequence). CDR3 sequence reads: CASSGLGRETQYF. CDR3 nucleotides: TGTGCCAGTAGTGGACTAGGAAGAGAGACCCAGTACTTC.

The chain couples TRBV5-1 to TRBJ2-2; the D gene is possibly TRBD2 (6 bases). V was clipped by 3 bases and J by 6 bases, with 27 bases between them. Germline CDR1 and CDR2: SGHRS and YFSETQ. The CDR3 spans 19 residues. In nucleotides, the CDR3 is TGCGCCAGCAGCTCCCGGGACTTACGGCCCGTTCCCGGTTCCGGGGAGCTGTTTTTT. It codes for CASSSRDLRPVPGSGELFF.